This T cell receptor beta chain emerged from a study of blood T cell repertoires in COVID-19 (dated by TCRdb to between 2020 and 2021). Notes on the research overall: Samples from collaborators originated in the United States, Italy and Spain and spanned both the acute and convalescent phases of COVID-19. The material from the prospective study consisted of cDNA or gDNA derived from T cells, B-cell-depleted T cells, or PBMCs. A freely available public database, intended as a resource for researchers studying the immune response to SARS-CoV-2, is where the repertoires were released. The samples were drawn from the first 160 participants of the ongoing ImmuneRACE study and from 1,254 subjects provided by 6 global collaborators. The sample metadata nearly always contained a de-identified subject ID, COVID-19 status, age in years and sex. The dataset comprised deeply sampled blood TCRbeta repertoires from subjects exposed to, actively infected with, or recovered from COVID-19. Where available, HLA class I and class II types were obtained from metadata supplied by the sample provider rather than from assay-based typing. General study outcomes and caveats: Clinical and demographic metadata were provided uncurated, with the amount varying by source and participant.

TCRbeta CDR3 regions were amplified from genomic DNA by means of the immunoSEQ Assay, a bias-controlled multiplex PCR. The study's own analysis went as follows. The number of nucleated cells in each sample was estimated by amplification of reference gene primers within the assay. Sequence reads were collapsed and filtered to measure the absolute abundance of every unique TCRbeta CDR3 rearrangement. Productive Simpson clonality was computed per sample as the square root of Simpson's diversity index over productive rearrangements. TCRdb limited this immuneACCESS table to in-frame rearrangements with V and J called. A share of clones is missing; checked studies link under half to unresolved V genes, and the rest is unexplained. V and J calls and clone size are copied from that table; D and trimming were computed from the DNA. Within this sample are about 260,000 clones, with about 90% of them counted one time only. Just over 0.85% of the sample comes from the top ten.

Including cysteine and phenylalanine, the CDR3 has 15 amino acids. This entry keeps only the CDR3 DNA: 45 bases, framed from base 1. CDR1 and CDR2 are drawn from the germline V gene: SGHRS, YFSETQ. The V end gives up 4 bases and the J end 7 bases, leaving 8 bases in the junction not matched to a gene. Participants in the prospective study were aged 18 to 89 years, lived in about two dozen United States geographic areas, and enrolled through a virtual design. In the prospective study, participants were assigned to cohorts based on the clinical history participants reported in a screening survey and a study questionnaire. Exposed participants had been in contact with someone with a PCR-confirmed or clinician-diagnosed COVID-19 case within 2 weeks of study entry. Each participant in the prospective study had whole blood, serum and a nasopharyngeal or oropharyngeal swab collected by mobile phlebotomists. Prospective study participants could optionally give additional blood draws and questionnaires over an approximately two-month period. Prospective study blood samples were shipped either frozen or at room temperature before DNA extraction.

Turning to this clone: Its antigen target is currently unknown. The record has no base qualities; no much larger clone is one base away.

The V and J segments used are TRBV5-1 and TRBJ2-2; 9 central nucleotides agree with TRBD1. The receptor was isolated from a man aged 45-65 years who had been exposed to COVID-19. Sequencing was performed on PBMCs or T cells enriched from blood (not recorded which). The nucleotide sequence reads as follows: TGCGCCAGCAGCAGTCTACAGGGGGCAGACGGGGAGCTGTTTTTT. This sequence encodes CASSSLQGADGELFF.